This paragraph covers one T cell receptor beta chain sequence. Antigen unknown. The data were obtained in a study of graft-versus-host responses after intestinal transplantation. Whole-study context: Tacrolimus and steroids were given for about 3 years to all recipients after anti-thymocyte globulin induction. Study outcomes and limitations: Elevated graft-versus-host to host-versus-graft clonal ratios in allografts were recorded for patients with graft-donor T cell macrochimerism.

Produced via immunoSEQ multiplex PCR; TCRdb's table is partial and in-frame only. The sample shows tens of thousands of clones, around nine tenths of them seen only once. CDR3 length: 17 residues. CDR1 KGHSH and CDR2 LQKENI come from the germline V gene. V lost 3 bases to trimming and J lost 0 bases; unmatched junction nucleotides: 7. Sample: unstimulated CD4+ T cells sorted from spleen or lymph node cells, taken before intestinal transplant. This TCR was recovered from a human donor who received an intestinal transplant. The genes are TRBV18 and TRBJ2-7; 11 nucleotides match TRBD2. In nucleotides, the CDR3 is TGTGCCAGCTCACCCTCGGGACTAGCGGTTCCCTCCTACGAGCAGTACTTC. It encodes CASSPSGLAVPSYEQYF.